The 20 T cell receptor beta chains listed next were all sequenced from one sample in a study of PD-L1 blockade in urothelial cancer (dated by TCRdb to the late 2010s). Library preparation employed the immunoSEQ multiplex PCR assay. Imported from immuneACCESS, the table was reduced by TCRdb to in-frame sequences with V and J called. These copies leave out some clones; in studies compared against another copy, an unresolved V gene accounts for under half, and the cause of the remainder is not known. In this sample the table shows 35,000 to 45,000 clones, more than 65% of which occur a single time. The top ten constitute approximately 3.6% of the sample. Sequencing used PBMCs, obtained around atezolizumab (anti-PD-L1) treatment. All receptors come from a man between 65 and 80 years old with urothelial cancer.

This clone was counted a few times. The junction does not match germline at one end; this may be a read error. The rearrangement links TRBV30 to TRBJ1-1; 8 bases fit TRBD1. There are 14 residues in the CDR3. Germline CDR1 GTSNPN, CDR2 SVGIG (reference sequence). As DNA, the CDR3 is TGTGCCTGGAGTGTTAGGACAGGGAACTCTGAAGCTTTCTTT. Its translation is CAWSVRTGNSEAFF. The full variable domain, rest sourced from reference TRBV30 and TRBJ1-1, is SQTIHQWPATLVQPVGSPLSLECTVEGTSNPNLYWYRQAAGRGLQLLFYSVGIGQISSEVPQNLSASRPQDRQFILSSKKLLLSDSGFYLCAWSVRTGNSEAFFGQGTRLTVV.

The chain links TRBV5-6 to TRBJ2-7, with 10 bases lining up with TRBD2. The CDR3 loop spans 15 amino acids. Germline CDR1 is SGHDT and CDR2 is YYEEEE. V shed 4 bases and J 2 bases; nucleotides not matched to a gene: 6. CDR3 bases: TGTGCCAGCAGCCTACCTAGCGGGAGAACCTACGAGCAGTACTTC. Protein: CASSLPSGRTYEQYF.

In DNA, the CDR3 is TGTGCCAGCAGCCGAGGGATCTCCGGGGAGCTGTTTTTT. This codes for CASSRGISGELFF. The rearrangement uses TRBV5-4 and TRBJ2-2; the D gene is possibly TRBD2 (5 bases). The CDR3 has 13 amino acids. Looked up from germline, CDR1 is SGHNT and CDR2 is YYREEE (reference sequence). The ends were cut back, 4 bases at V and 6 bases at J, with 10 bases in the middle.

This clone was seen only a few times. This chain connects TRBV5-6 to TRBJ1-2, with D perhaps TRBD1 (6 bases). Germline V lookup: CDR1 SGHDT, CDR2 YYEEEE. The CDR3 length is 14 residues. Trimming took off 1 base at V and 8 bases at J, with 15 bases between the two ends. CDR3 nucleotide sequence: TGTGCCAGCAGCTTGAGACAGGCGCCTACGGGCTACACCTTC. Translated, it gives CASSLRQAPTGYTF.

The V call is TRBV27, the J call TRBJ1-6, with D possibly matching TRBD1 (5 bases). This CDR3 spans 14 amino acids. Trimming shortened V by 6 bases and J by 9 bases, and 15 bases separated the two germline ends. The germline gives CDR1 MNHEY, CDR2 SMNVEV (reference sequence). CDR3 region: CASRLDSKVSPLHF. CDR3 nucleotide sequence: TGTGCCAGCAGATTAGACAGTAAAGTTTCACCCCTCCACTTT.

Written as DNA, the CDR3 is TGTGCCAGCTCATCCAAAGACCGTAGGGGAATGGGGGAGACCCAGTACTTC. It yields the protein CASSSKDRRGMGETQYF. The chain is built from TRBV18 and TRBJ2-5, with a tentative D call TRBD1 (5 bases). Trimming removed 5 bases from V and 5 bases from J, with 24 bases in between. Per germline, CDR1 KGHSH and CDR2 LQKENI. This CDR3 has 17 amino acids.

The J gene is TRBJ1-5, the V gene TRBV7-9; 9 bases are a match to TRBD1. Per the germline V gene, CDR1 is SEHNR and CDR2 is FQNEAQ (reference sequence). Losses at the gene ends were 8 bases for V and 4 bases for J; bases not matched to a gene: 9. The CDR3 is made up of 15 amino acids. CDR3 residues: CASDLRGTGNQPQHF. CDR3 bases: TGTGCCAGCGATCTCAGGGGGACAGGGAATCAGCCCCAGCATTTT. Supplemented by reference TRBV7-9 and TRBJ1-5, the full variable domain reads DTGVSQNPRHKITKRGQNVTFRCDPISEHNRLYWYRQTLGQGPEFLTYFQNEAQLEKSRLLSDRFSAERPKGSFSTLEIQRTEQGDSAMYLCASDLRGTGNQPQHFGDGTRLSIL.

This chain joins TRBV14 and TRBJ2-4; D perhaps matches TRBD1 (8 bases). The CDR3 covers 13 residues. V lost 3 bases and J 13 bases, leaving 16 bases between the germline ends. The germline V gene has CDR1 SGHDN and CDR2 FVKESK. The CDR3 here is CASSHRGGTGQYF. CDR3 nucleotides: TGTGCCAGCAGCCATAGGGGGGGGACAGGCCAGTACTTC. Variable domain in full (rest from reference TRBV14 and TRBJ2-4): EAGVTQFPSHSVIEKGQTVTLRCDPISGHDNLYWYRRVMGKEIKFLLHFVKESKQDESGMPNNRFLAERTGGTYSTLKVQPAELEDSGVYFCASSHRGGTGQYFGAGTRLSVL.

The chain recombines TRBV5-1 with TRBJ2-3; perhaps TRBD1 as D (5 bases). The V gene's germline CDR1 is SGHRS and CDR2 YFSETQ. Trimming stripped 0 bases from V and 4 bases from J, with 9 bases between. This CDR3 spans 14 amino acids. CDR3 region: CASSLGQQADTQYF. The DNA for the CDR3 is TGCGCCAGCAGCTTGGGACAGCAGGCAGATACGCAGTATTTT.

The chain recombines TRBV6-1 with TRBJ2-7; perhaps TRBD1 as D (5 bases). Per the germline V gene, CDR1 is MNHNS and CDR2 is SASEGT. The ends were cut back, 1 base at V and 0 bases at J, with 7 bases in the middle. The CDR3 is 14 amino acids. The DNA for the CDR3 is TGTGCCAGCAGTGAAGTAACAGGCTCCTACGAGCAGTACTTC. Encoded protein: CASSEVTGSYEQYF.

This clone occurred a few times. The genes are TRBV5-1 and TRBJ2-7; 8 bases align to TRBD2. The ends lost 0 bases at V and 0 bases at J; junction bases unmatched: 5. The germline V gene encodes CDR1 SGHRS and CDR2 YFSETQ. The CDR3 has 16 residues. The CDR3 region is CASSLAGGRSSYEQYF. CDR3 DNA sequence: TGCGCCAGCAGCTTGGCGGGCGGGAGGAGCTCCTACGAGCAGTACTTC. Full variable domain (rest looked up from reference TRBV5-1 and TRBJ2-7): KAGVTQTPRYLIKTRGQQVTLSCSPISGHRSVSWYQQTPGQGLQFLFEYFSETQRNKGNFPGRFSGRQFSNSRSEMNVSTLELGDSALYLCASSLAGGRSSYEQYFGPGTRLTVT.

The CDR3 sequence: CASSLEASGQATYGYTF. CDR3 sequence (DNA): TGTGCCAGCAGCTTAGAAGCGTCGGGACAGGCAACCTATGGCTACACCTTC. The genes are TRBV7-2 and TRBJ1-2; 8 bases agree with TRBD1. V lost 1 base, J lost 4 bases, and 11 bases stayed unmatched. There are 17 residues in the CDR3. Germline CDR1 SGHTA, CDR2 FQGNSA.

CDR3 coding DNA: TGCGCCAGCAGCTTGGCGGGGGATTGGATAGGAGAGACCCAGTACTTC. Translated: CASSLAGDWIGETQYF. The chain joins TRBV5-1 to TRBJ2-5; possibly TRBD2 for D (6 bases). Trimming removed 0 bases from V and 4 bases from J, with 16 bases in between. Germline loops: CDR1 SGHRS, CDR2 YFSETQ. The CDR3 has 16 residues.

The chain has TRBV5-1 and TRBJ2-7; no clear D. The V gene lost 2 bases and the J gene lost 6 bases, with 12 bases spanning the gap. The CDR3 has 13 residues. Germline lookup yields CDR1 SGHRS and CDR2 YFSETQ. The CDR3, as DNA: TGCGCCAGCAGCTTCTACCCCGGTGGCGAGCAGTACTTC. It codes for CASSFYPGGEQYF.

This clone was recorded once. The rearrangement links TRBV7-2 to TRBJ1-1; possibly TRBD1 for D (6 bases). Trimming removed 4 bases at V and 12 bases at J, with 18 bases between. The CDR3 extends over 13 amino acids. The germline CDR1 and CDR2 sequences are SGHTA and FQGNSA. The CDR3 loop reads CASSSTGSGESFF. For the CDR3, the DNA is TGTGCCAGCAGCTCCACGGGGTCAGGGGAGTCTTTCTTT.

The chain has TRBV7-2 and TRBJ2-3; 10 bases fit TRBD2. The CDR3 contains 16 residues. CDR1 is SGHTA and CDR2 is FQGNSA in the germline V gene. The trim removed 5 bases at V and 1 base at J, leaving 6 bases unmatched. DNA for the CDR3: TGTGCCAGCAGCCTAACCGGGACTAGCGGCACAGATACGCAGTATTTT. It specifies CASSLTGTSGTDTQYF.

The genes are TRBV15 and TRBJ2-7, with 7 bases aligning to TRBD1. CDR1 and CDR2 from the germline V gene are LNHNV and YYDKDF (reference sequence). CDR3 length equals 15 residues. V shed 5 bases, J shed 5 bases, and the junction held 12 bases outside the gene matches. In DNA, the CDR3 is TGTGCCACCAGCCCCGTCGGGGACAGCCGGAACGAGCAGTACTTC. Translating gives CATSPVGDSRNEQYF. Combining the CDR3 with reference TRBV15 and TRBJ2-7 gives the whole variable domain DAMVIQNPRYQVTQFGKPVTLSCSQTLNHNVMYWYQQKSSQAPKLLFHYYDKDFNNEADTPDNFQSRRPNTSFCFLDIRSPGLGDTAMYLCATSPVGDSRNEQYFGPGTRLTVT.

The J gene is TRBJ2-1, the V gene TRBV7-9; D perhaps matches TRBD1 (6 bases). The length of the CDR3 is 16 residues. Germline V gives CDR1 SEHNR, CDR2 FQNEAQ (reference sequence). The V end lost 8 bases, the J end lost 1 base, and 18 bases lay between the germline ends. The CDR3 DNA follows: TGTGCCAGCTTGAGGGCAGGGGCTCCTTCCTACAATGAGCAGTTCTTC. As protein: CASLRAGAPSYNEQFF.

The chain's CDR3 is CASSSLKRTGNEKLFF. In DNA form, the CDR3 reads TGTGCCAGCAGCTCCTTGAAGAGGACAGGGAACGAAAAACTGTTTTTT. The rearrangement links TRBV11-3 to TRBJ1-4; 8 bases are a match to TRBD1. The CDR3 has 16 amino acids. The junction had 12 bases not matched to a gene; V was cut back by 4 bases and J by 8 bases. The germline gives CDR1 SGHNT, CDR2 YENEEA.

This clone was observed once. The chain joins TRBV4-3 to TRBJ1-3; D is uncertain. The CDR3 loop spans 13 amino acids. V dropped 2 bases and J dropped 4 bases, with 6 bases sitting between them. Germline V CDR1 and CDR2: LGHNA, YSLEER. CDR3 coding DNA: TGCGCCAGCAGCCAAACACCAGGAAACACCATATATTTT. Protein product: CASSQTPGNTIYF.